Listed here are 22 T cell receptor beta chains from one sample, sequenced in a study of cytomegalovirus exposure and HLA in healthy donors. The table came from immunoSEQ multiplex PCR; TCRdb's copy has only in-frame clones and leaves some out. The profile shows about 110,000 clones, 70% to 90% of them singletons. Sequencing input: PBMCs. All receptors derive from a woman between 18 and 30 years old in good health and CMV-seronegative.

The chain links TRBV30 to TRBJ1-1, with TRBD1 as a possible D gene (6 bases). Germline CDR1 GTSNPN, CDR2 SVGIG (reference sequence). This CDR3 spans 14 amino acids. The ends were cut back, 4 bases at V and 0 bases at J, with 12 bases in the middle. CDR3 in DNA: TGTGCCTGGATACAGGGAGCGATGAACACTGAAGCTTTCTTT. Encoded protein: CAWIQGAMNTEAFF.

The J gene is TRBJ2-5, the V gene TRBV2; a possible D gene is TRBD1 (5 bases). Germline lookup yields CDR1 SNHLY and CDR2 FYNNEI. There are 17 residues in the CDR3. V was clipped by 4 bases and J by 3 bases, with 21 bases between them. Here the CDR3 DNA reads TGTGCCAGCAGTGCCGAACTGACAGAAGACATTAAAGAGACCCAGTACTTC. It yields the protein CASSAELTEDIKETQYF.

The rearrangement uses TRBV7-9 and TRBJ2-1; D perhaps matches TRBD1 (6 bases). Deletions cut 2 bases from V and 3 bases from J, with 14 bases between. The germline V gene encodes CDR1 SEHNR and CDR2 FQNEAQ (reference sequence). The CDR3 has 16 residues. CDR3 amino acids: CASSLQSGTLYNEQFF. The CDR3 nucleotides are TGTGCCAGCAGCTTACAGTCAGGGACACTCTACAATGAGCAGTTCTTC.

V is TRBV14 and J is TRBJ2-1; perhaps TRBD1 as D (6 bases). CDR1 is SGHDN, CDR2 FVKESK, per germline. The CDR3 has 13 residues. The V end was cut by 4 bases, the J end by 10 bases, with 14 bases between. The chain's CDR3 is CASSPQGSGEQFF. CDR3 sequence (DNA): TGTGCCAGCAGCCCACAGGGATCCGGGGAGCAGTTCTTC. Full variable domain (remainder filled in from reference TRBV14 and TRBJ2-1): EAGVTQFPSHSVIEKGQTVTLRCDPISGHDNLYWYRRVMGKEIKFLLHFVKESKQDESGMPNNRFLAERTGGTYSTLKVQPAELEDSGVYFCASSPQGSGEQFFGPGTRLTVL.

The J gene is TRBJ1-1, the V gene TRBV15; TRBD1 is a possible D gene (6 bases). The CDR3 has 18 amino acids. From germline, CDR1 is LNHNV and CDR2 YYDKDF (reference sequence). Trimming cost V 1 base and J 2 bases, with 20 bases left between them. The CDR3 region is CATSRVGQGWRPNTEAFF. The CDR3 DNA follows: TGTGCCACCAGCAGAGTGGGGCAGGGGTGGAGGCCTAACACTGAAGCTTTCTTT.

This chain joins TRBV4-2 and TRBJ2-5, with D possibly being TRBD2 (6 bases). V was cut by 3 bases and J by 1 base, with 6 bases left in between. The CDR3 is 13 amino acids. Germline-derived CDR1 and CDR2 are LGHNA and YNFKEQ. The CDR3 protein is CASSQTSQETQYF. The CDR3 DNA sequence: TGTGCCAGCAGCCAGACTAGCCAAGAGACCCAGTACTTC.

The chain carries TRBV6-1 and TRBJ1-1; 7 nucleotides line up with TRBD1. This CDR3 has 14 residues. V was clipped by 5 bases and J by 5 bases; unmatched bases: 8. In germline, CDR1 is MNHNS, CDR2 SASEGT. The CDR3 sequence is CASSTGSGGTEAFF. DNA for the CDR3: TGTGCCAGCAGTACTGGATCAGGGGGGACTGAAGCTTTCTTT.

The chain recombines TRBV4-1 with TRBJ2-7, with 7 bases aligning to TRBD2. Germline-derived CDR1 and CDR2 are MGHRA and YSYEKL. V dropped 1 base and J dropped 2; count of bases not matched to a gene: 11. The CDR3 is 17 residues long. CDR3 nucleotide sequence: TGCGCCAGCAGCCAAGTCATCGGGGGGAGGGCTACCTACGAGCAGTACTTC. Translated: CASSQVIGGRATYEQYF.

This clone was detected only once. The V and J genes are TRBV27 and TRBJ1-2; 7 nucleotides match TRBD1. This CDR3 spans 14 amino acids. V shed 5 bases and J 0 bases; nucleotides not matched to a gene: 3. Germline V gives CDR1 MNHEY, CDR2 SMNVEV (reference sequence). The CDR3 DNA reads as TGTGCCAGCAGTCGCAGGGGGACTAACTATGGCTACACCTTC. Translated, it gives CASSRRGTNYGYTF.

This chain connects TRBV5-1 to TRBJ2-1, with 8 bases fitting TRBD1. The germline gives CDR1 SGHRS, CDR2 YFSETQ. The CDR3 contains 16 residues. J lost 2 bases, V lost 4 bases, and 8 bases had no gene match. The CDR3 coding sequence is TGCGCCAGCAGCCGCCAGGCAGGGGGCGCCTACAATGAGCAGTTCTTC. Amino acids: CASSRQAGGAYNEQFF.

The CDR3 bases are TGTGCCAGCAGTTACGGAGCGGAAGCTTTCTTT. Its protein product is CASSYGAEAFF. J is TRBJ1-1 and V is TRBV27; D is ambiguous. Trimming took 4 bases from V and 8 from J, leaving 8 bases between them. CDR1 and CDR2 (germline): MNHEY, SMNVEV (reference sequence). The CDR3 consists of 11 residues.

J is TRBJ1-1 and V is TRBV30; unclear D gene. The CDR3 spans 13 residues. Between the trimmed V and J ends, which lost 0 bases and 5 bases, there was a span of 10 bases. CDR1 is GTSNPN, CDR2 SVGIG, per germline (reference sequence). The CDR3, as DNA: TGTGCCTGGAGTGTAGCCATGAGGACTGAAGCTTTCTTT. It yields the protein CAWSVAMRTEAFF.

This clone was counted a single time. The chain is built from TRBV4-2 and TRBJ2-2; possible D gene TRBD1, 6 bases. Trimming cost V 0 bases and J 4 bases, with 21 bases left between them. This CDR3 has 19 residues. Looked up from germline, CDR1 is LGHNA and CDR2 is YNFKEQ. For the CDR3, the DNA is TGTGCCAGCAGCCAAGATCCCCTCAGACAGGTAGCTATCACCGGGGAGCTGTTTTTT. Its protein is CASSQDPLRQVAITGELFF.

The chain couples TRBV18 to TRBJ1-3; D is unresolved. The CDR3 spans 15 residues. The germline V gene has CDR1 KGHSH and CDR2 LQKENI. V shed 3 bases and J shed 9 bases, with 18 bases lying between them. The CDR3: CASSPVQLDLGTIYF. The CDR3 DNA follows: TGTGCCAGCTCACCGGTACAGCTGGATTTGGGCACCATATATTTT.

The chain is built from TRBV6-6 and TRBJ2-7, with 8 bases lining up with TRBD1. Per the germline V gene, CDR1 is MNHNY and CDR2 is SVGAGI (reference sequence). V trimming: 7 bases; J trimming: 3 bases; junction bases outside the gene matches: 5. The CDR3 is made up of 13 amino acids. The CDR3 region is CASTSDRGYEQYF. The CDR3 coding sequence is TGTGCCAGCACCTCTGACAGGGGCTACGAGCAGTACTTC.

The J gene is TRBJ1-1, the V gene TRBV15; D perhaps matches TRBD1 (6 bases). V was shortened by 0 bases and J by 0 bases, with 8 bases between the two germline ends. The CDR3 spans 15 residues. Germline V lookup: CDR1 LNHNV, CDR2 YYDKDF (reference sequence). CDR3 sequence: CATSRDRGLNTEAFF. CDR3 sequence (DNA): TGTGCCACCAGCAGAGACAGGGGATTGAACACTGAAGCTTTCTTT.

This chain joins TRBV5-6 and TRBJ1-2, with D possibly matching TRBD1 (6 bases). CDR3 size: 14 residues. Trimming took off 0 bases at V and 4 bases at J, with 10 bases between the two ends. Germline values: CDR1 SGHDT, CDR2 YYEEEE. In DNA form, the CDR3 reads TGTGCCAGCAGCTTGGGGCAGGGGATCTATGGCTACACCTTC. This codes for CASSLGQGIYGYTF.

This clone has just one count. The gene calls are TRBV7-9 and TRBJ1-6; 9 nucleotides align to TRBD1. The germline V gene encodes CDR1 SEHNR and CDR2 FQNEAQ (reference sequence). V was clipped by 5 bases and J by 8 bases; unmatched bases: 10. The CDR3 sequence is 16 residues long. CDR3 coding DNA: TGTGCCAGCAGCAAGAGGGACAGGGAGGGGTATTCACCCCTCCACTTT. It codes for CASSKRDREGYSPLHF.

The genes are TRBV4-1 and TRBJ1-2; 7 bases are a match to TRBD1. There are 13 residues in the CDR3. Trimming cost V 4 bases and J 8 bases; bases outside gene matches: 7. From germline, CDR1 is MGHRA and CDR2 YSYEKL. CDR3 nucleotides: TGCGCCAGCAGCCTAGGGGGCTCAAGCGGCTACACCTTC. Protein sequence: CASSLGGSSGYTF.

V and J are TRBV7-6 and TRBJ1-1, with D perhaps matching TRBD1 (6 bases). The CDR3 loop spans 13 amino acids. CDR1 is SGHVS and CDR2 is FNYEAQ in the germline V gene. V gave up 4 bases and J gave up 6 bases, with 12 bases separating them. DNA of the CDR3: TGTGCCAGCAGCTCGTCGACAGGCGCTGAAGCTTTCTTT. Protein: CASSSSTGAEAFF.

The chain has TRBV9 and TRBJ1-1; D is unclear. The V end lost 4 bases, the J end lost 8 bases, and 12 bases lay between the germline ends. Germline V gives CDR1 SGDLS, CDR2 YYNGEE. This CDR3 is 12 amino acids long. The CDR3 DNA is TGTGCCAGCAGCAGAGTCGGCAGGGAAGCTTTCTTT. It codes for CASSRVGREAFF.

V and J are TRBV30 and TRBJ2-3; TRBD2 agrees at 13 bases. Germline CDR1 reads GTSNPN; CDR2 reads SVGIG (reference sequence). The CDR3 has 14 amino acids. J gave up 7 bases and V 0 bases, and 1 base lay outside the gene matches. The CDR3 spells CAWSVLAGGNTQYF. The CDR3 bases are TGTGCCTGGAGTGTACTAGCGGGGGGGAATACGCAGTATTTT.